Below are 17 T cell receptor beta chains sequenced from a single sample in a study of T-cell reconstitution after alpha-beta-depleted transplantation in children. During its preparation, the TCRbeta library received unique molecular identifiers. Each CDR3 protein is one row after TCRdb ran MiXCR on the PCR reads. The sample includes 240,000 or so distinct CDR3 sequences, more than 10% of them seen just once. The specimen was PBMCs from the stem cell graft donor, collected from the stem cell graft. Receptor source: a human donor who donated a stem cell graft to a child with acute lymphoblastic leukemia.

This clonotype was seen ten or more times. This chain connects TRBV7-9 to TRBJ1-1, with 12 bases matching TRBD1. The CDR3 is 15 residues long. The germline CDR1 and CDR2 sequences are SEHNR and FQNEAQ (reference sequence). Trimming took 5 bases from V and 5 from J; bases not matched to a gene: 6. The CDR3 loop is CASSPGQGAFTEAFF. The CDR3 bases are TGTGCCAGCAGCCCGGGACAGGGGGCGTTTACTGAAGCTTTCTTT.

This clonotype was seen ten or more times. The V and J genes are TRBV9 and TRBJ1-1; tentatively, D is TRBD1 (5 bases). The V and J ends lost 7 bases and 3 bases respectively, with 16 bases between them. Germline lookup yields CDR1 SGDLS and CDR2 YYNGEE. This CDR3 contains 14 residues. The CDR3 sequence: CASGGGRADTEAFF. CDR3 bases: TGTGCCAGCGGGGGAGGCAGGGCGGACACTGAAGCTTTCTTT. The entire variable domain, with the rest obtained from reference TRBV9 and TRBJ1-1, is as follows: DSGVTQTPKHLITATGQRVTLRCSPRSGDLSVYWYQQSLDQGLQFLIQYYNGEERAKGNILERFSAQQFPDLHSELNLSSLELGDSALYFCASGGGRADTEAFFGQGTRLTVV.

This chain uses TRBV9 with TRBJ2-6; D is uncertain. The CDR3 is 17 amino acids. CDR1 SGDLS and CDR2 YYNGEE come from the germline V gene. Trimming took 2 bases from V and 2 from J, leaving 14 bases between them. Written as DNA, the CDR3 is TGTGCCAGCAGCGTCCCATTAGATGGGGCTGGGGCCAACGTCCTGACTTTC. It encodes CASSVPLDGAGANVLTF.

The sample holds many counts of this clonotype. The chain carries TRBV15 and TRBJ2-5; D is undetermined. Trimming cost V 2 bases and J 2 bases, with 6 bases left between them. The CDR3 consists of 13 residues. Germline values: CDR1 LNHNV, CDR2 YYDKDF (reference sequence). The CDR3 protein is CATSRKGQETQYF. Written as DNA, the CDR3 is TGTGCCACCAGCAGAAAAGGTCAAGAGACCCAGTACTTC.

This clonotype was detected ten times or more. The V and J genes are TRBV28 and TRBJ2-6; D not certain. Trimming took off 6 bases at V and 0 bases at J, with 9 bases between the two ends. CDR1 and CDR2 from the germline V gene are MDHEN and SYDVKM. The CDR3 length is 15 residues. CDR3 in DNA: TGTGCCAGCAGCTCCCAAGGCTCTGGGGCCAACGTCCTGACTTTC. It codes for CASSSQGSGANVLTF.

This clonotype was recorded a few times. V and J are TRBV28 and TRBJ2-3; D perhaps matches TRBD2 (6 bases). This CDR3 is 16 amino acids long. In germline, CDR1 is MDHEN, CDR2 SYDVKM. The V end was cut by 3 bases, the J end by 5 bases, with 18 bases between. The CDR3 region has the DNA TGTGCCAGCAGTTTGTCGGAGGGCGCCGGTCGAGATACGCAGTATTTT. Protein: CASSLSEGAGRDTQYF.

This clonotype was counted ten times or more. The chain carries TRBV7-9 and TRBJ2-1, with 8 positions matching TRBD1. The CDR3 has 16 amino acids. The trim removed 5 bases at V and 3 bases at J, leaving 9 bases unmatched. Per germline, CDR1 SEHNR and CDR2 FQNEAQ (reference sequence). CDR3 DNA sequence: TGTGCCAGCAGCCCCTCGACAGGGGTCGGCTACAATGAGCAGTTCTTC. Protein sequence: CASSPSTGVGYNEQFF.

This clonotype has just a few counts. V usage is TRBV20-1 and J usage is TRBJ2-1; D might be TRBD2 (5 bases). CDR1 and CDR2 from the germline V gene are DFQATT and SNEGSKA (reference sequence). Trimming removed 8 bases from V and 0 bases from J, with 14 bases in between. The CDR3 has 14 amino acids. CDR3 coding DNA: TGCAGTCAACAAAGCGGAAGCTCCTACAATGAGCAGTTCTTC. Residues: CSQQSGSSYNEQFF.

V and J are TRBV28 and TRBJ2-2; 10 bases are shared with TRBD1. With 5 bases clipped from V and 5 bases from J, the junction kept 5 bases outside the gene matches. CDR1 and CDR2 from the germline V gene are MDHEN and SYDVKM. The CDR3 loop spans 15 amino acids. CDR3 loop: CASSTGTGVTGELFF. The CDR3 nucleotides are TGTGCCAGCAGTACCGGGACAGGGGTTACCGGGGAGCTGTTTTTT.

This clonotype was detected ten times or more. The genes are TRBV7-9 and TRBJ2-7; weak D call: TRBD2 (5 bases). The CDR3 has 15 amino acids. V lost 6 bases and J 0 bases, leaving 15 bases between the germline ends. Germline V lookup: CDR1 SEHNR, CDR2 FQNEAQ (reference sequence). The CDR3 coding sequence is TGTGCCAGCAGTTCCCGGACGGGGAGCTCCTACGAGCAGTACTTC. The encoded protein is CASSSRTGSSYEQYF.

In its sample, this clonotype was seen once. Just one base apart from a much larger clone, this may be a read error. The rearrangement links TRBV7-2 to TRBJ2-7, with D uncertain. Germline CDR1 SGHTA, CDR2 FQGNSA. The CDR3 has 12 amino acids. Written as DNA, the CDR3 is TGTGCCAGCAGCTTTCACTCCTACGGGCAGTACTTC. This sequence encodes CASSFHSYGQYF.

V is TRBV4-1 and J is TRBJ2-1, with 7 bases identical to TRBD2. Germline-derived CDR1 and CDR2 are MGHRA and YSYEKL. The V and J ends lost 3 bases and 7 bases, in that order; junction bases with no gene match: 21. The length of the CDR3 is 19 residues. This CDR3 is CASSHPISTSGRRGNEQFF. CDR3 nucleotide sequence: TGCGCCAGCAGCCACCCAATTTCTACGTCCGGGAGGAGAGGGAATGAGCAGTTCTTC.

This clonotype was observed at least ten times. This sequence joins TRBV7-2 and TRBJ1-2; TRBD1 matches at 7 bases. The junction had 4 bases not matched to a gene; V was cut back by 0 bases and J by 0 bases. In germline, CDR1 is SGHTA, CDR2 FQGNSA. The CDR3 runs to 16 residues. The CDR3 spells CASSLAAGGTNYGYTF. DNA for the CDR3: TGTGCCAGCAGCTTAGCTGCAGGGGGGACTAACTATGGCTACACCTTC.

The chain has TRBV16 and TRBJ2-3; D gene uncertain. V lost 4 bases and J lost 4, with 9 bases in between. From germline, CDR1 is KGHSY and CDR2 FQNENV. The CDR3 runs 13 residues. CDR3 DNA: TGTGCCAGCAGCCCCACGACGGCAGATACGCAGTATTTT. This codes for CASSPTTADTQYF.

This clonotype appeared many times. The chain uses TRBV7-8 and TRBJ1-2; a possible D gene is TRBD1 (6 bases). The CDR3 totals 16 residues. V lost 1 base, J lost 2 bases, and 14 bases lay in between. CDR1 and CDR2 (germline): SGHVS, FQNEAQ. The CDR3 DNA is TGTGCCAGCAGCTTAGTTTCCTGGACAGAGAACTATGGCTACACCTTC. This sequence encodes CASSLVSWTENYGYTF.

This clonotype was counted many times. The CDR3 spells CASSPTGAVAKNIQYF. CDR3 nucleotides: TGTGCCAGCAGCCCAACAGGGGCCGTAGCCAAAAACATTCAGTACTTC. The rearrangement uses TRBV6-1 and TRBJ2-4; 7 positions agree with TRBD1. CDR3 length equals 16 residues. V was pared by 6 bases and J by 0 bases, with 8 bases of the junction left unmatched. Germline V gives CDR1 MNHNS, CDR2 SASEGT.

This clonotype appeared many times. The chain couples TRBV7-9 to TRBJ1-4, with D unclear. Trimming took off 1 base at V and 5 bases at J, with 11 bases between the two ends. CDR1 SEHNR and CDR2 FQNEAQ come from the germline V gene (reference sequence). The CDR3 totals 15 residues. CDR3 sequence reads: CASSLGRTTNEKLFF. The CDR3 coding sequence is TGTGCCAGCAGCTTAGGGAGGACTACAAATGAAAAACTGTTTTTT.